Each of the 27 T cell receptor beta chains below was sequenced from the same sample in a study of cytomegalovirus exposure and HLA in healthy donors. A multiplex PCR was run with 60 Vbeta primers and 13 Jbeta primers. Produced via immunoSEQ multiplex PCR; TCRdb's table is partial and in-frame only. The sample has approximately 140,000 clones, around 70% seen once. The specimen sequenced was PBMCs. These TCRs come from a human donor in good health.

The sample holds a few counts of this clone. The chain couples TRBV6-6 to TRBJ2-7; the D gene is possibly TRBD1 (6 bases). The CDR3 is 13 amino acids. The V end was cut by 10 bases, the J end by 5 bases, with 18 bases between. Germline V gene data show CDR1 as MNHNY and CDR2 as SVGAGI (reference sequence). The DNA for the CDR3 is TGTGCCATCCGGGACCAGGGGCAAGACGAGCAGTACTTC. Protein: CAIRDQGQDEQYF.

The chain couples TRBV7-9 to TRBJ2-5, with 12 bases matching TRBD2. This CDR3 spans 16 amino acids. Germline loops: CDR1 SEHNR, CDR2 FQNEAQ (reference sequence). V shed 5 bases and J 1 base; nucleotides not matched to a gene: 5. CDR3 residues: CASSPPGLAGQETQYF. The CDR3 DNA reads TGTGCCAGCAGCCCGCCGGGACTAGCGGGCCAAGAGACCCAGTACTTC.

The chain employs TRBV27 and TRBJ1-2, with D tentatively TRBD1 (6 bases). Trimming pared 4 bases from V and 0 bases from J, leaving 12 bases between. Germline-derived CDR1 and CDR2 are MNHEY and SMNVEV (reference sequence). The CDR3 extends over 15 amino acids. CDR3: CASSSPGGPNYGYTF. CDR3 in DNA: TGTGCCAGCAGTTCGCCCGGGGGGCCTAACTATGGCTACACCTTC.

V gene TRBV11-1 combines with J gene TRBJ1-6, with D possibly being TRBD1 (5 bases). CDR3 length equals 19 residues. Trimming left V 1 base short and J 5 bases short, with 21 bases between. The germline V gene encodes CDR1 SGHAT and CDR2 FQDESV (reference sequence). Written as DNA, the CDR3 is TGTGCCAGCAGCTTAGGGGACTACACAGAATTGCTTGATAATTCACCCCTCCACTTT. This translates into CASSLGDYTELLDNSPLHF. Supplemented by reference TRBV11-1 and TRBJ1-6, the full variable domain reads EAEVAQSPRYKITEKSQAVAFWCDPISGHATLYWYRQILGQGPELLVQFQDESVVDDSQLPKDRFSAERLKGVDSTLKIQPAELGDSAMYLCASSLGDYTELLDNSPLHFGNGTRLTVT.

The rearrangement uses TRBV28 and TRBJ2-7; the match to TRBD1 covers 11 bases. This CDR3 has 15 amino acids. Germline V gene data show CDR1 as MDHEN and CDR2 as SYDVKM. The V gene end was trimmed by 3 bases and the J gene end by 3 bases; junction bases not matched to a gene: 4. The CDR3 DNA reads TGTGCCAGCAGTTTTTCAGGGACAGGGGGCTACGAGCAGTACTTC. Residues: CASSFSGTGGYEQYF. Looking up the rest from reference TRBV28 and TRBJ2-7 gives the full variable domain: DVKVTQSSRYLVKRTGEKVFLECVQDMDHENMFWYRQDPGLGLRLIYFSYDVKMKEKGDIPEGYSVSREKKERFSLILESASTNQTSMYLCASSFSGTGGYEQYFGPGTRLTVT.

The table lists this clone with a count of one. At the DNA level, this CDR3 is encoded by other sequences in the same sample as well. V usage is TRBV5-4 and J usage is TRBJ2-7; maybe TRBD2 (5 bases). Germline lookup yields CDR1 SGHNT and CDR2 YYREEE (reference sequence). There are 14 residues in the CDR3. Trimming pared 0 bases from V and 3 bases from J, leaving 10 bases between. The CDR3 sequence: CASSLAPAGYEQYF. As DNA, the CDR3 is TGTGCCAGCAGCTTGGCTCCTGCGGGCTACGAGCAGTACTTC.

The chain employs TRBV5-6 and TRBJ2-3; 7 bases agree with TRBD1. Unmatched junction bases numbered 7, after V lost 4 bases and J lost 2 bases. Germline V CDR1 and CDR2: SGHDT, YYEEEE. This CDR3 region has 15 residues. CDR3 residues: CASSPSDRVTDTQYF. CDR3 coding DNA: TGTGCCAGCAGCCCCTCCGACAGGGTCACAGATACGCAGTATTTT.

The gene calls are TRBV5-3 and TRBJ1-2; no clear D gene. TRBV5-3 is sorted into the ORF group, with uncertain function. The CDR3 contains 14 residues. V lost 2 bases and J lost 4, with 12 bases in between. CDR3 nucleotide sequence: TGTGCCAGAAGCTTCGCTGGCCGATTCTATGGCTACACCTTC. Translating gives CARSFAGRFYGYTF.

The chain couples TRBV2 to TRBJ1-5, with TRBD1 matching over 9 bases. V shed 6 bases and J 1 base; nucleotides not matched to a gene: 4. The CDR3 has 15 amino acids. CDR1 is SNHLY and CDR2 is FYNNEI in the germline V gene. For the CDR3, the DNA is TGTGCCAGCAGACTACAGGGGGCCAGCAATCAGCCCCAGCATTTT. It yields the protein CASRLQGASNQPQHF.

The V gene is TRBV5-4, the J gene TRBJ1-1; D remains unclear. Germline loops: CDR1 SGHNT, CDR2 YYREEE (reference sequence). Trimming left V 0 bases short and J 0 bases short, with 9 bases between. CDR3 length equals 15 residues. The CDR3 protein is CASSLGSGVNTEAFF. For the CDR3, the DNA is TGTGCCAGCAGCTTGGGATCGGGTGTGAACACTGAAGCTTTCTTT.

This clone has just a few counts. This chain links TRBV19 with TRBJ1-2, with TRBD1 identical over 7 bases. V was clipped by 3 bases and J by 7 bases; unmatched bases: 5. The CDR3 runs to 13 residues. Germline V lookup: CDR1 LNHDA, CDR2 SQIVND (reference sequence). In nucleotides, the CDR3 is TGTGCCAGTAGTATCTTACAGGGGACTGGCTACACCTTC. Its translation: CASSILQGTGYTF.

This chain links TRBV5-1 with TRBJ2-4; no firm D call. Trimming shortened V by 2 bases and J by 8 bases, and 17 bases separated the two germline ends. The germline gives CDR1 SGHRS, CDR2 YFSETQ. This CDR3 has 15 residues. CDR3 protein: CASSFTPLFRDIQYF. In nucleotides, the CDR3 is TGCGCCAGCAGCTTTACGCCGCTCTTTCGCGACATTCAGTACTTC.

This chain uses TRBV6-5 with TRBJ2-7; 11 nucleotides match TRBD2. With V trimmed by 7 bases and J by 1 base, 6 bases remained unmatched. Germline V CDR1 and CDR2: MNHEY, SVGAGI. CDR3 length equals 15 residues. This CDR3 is CASKGLAGESYEQYF. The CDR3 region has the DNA TGTGCCAGCAAAGGACTAGCGGGCGAATCCTACGAGCAGTACTTC.

CDR3 coding DNA: TGTGCCAGCAGCTCGCCACTGGGGGGAGAGACCCAGTACTTC. Translated: CASSSPLGGETQYF. This chain joins TRBV5-5 and TRBJ2-5; weak D call: TRBD2 (6 bases). Germline assignment: CDR1 SGHKS and CDR2 YYEKEE (reference sequence). The CDR3 runs to 14 residues. The V and J ends lost 3 bases and 4 bases respectively, with 13 bases between them. The whole variable domain, filled in from reference TRBV5-5 and TRBJ2-5, reads DAGVTQSPTHLIKTRGQQVTLRCSPISGHKSVSWYQQVLGQGPQFIFQYYEKEERGRGNFPDRFSARQFPNYSSELNVNALLLGDSALYLCASSSPLGGETQYFGPGTRLLVL.

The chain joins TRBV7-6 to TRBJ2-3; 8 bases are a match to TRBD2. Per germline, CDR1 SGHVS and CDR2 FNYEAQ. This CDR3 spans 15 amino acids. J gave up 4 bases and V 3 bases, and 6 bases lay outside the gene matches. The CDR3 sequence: CASSLLAGGPDTQYF. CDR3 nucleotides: TGTGCCAGCAGCTTGCTGGCGGGGGGACCAGATACGCAGTATTTT.

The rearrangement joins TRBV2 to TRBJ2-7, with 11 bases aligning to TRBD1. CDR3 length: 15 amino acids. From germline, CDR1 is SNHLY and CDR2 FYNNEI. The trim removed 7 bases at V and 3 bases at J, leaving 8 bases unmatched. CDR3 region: CASKERTGGFYEQYF. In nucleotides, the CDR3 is TGTGCCAGCAAGGAGAGGACAGGGGGCTTCTACGAGCAGTACTTC. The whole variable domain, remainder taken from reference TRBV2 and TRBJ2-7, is EPEVTQTPSHQVTQMGQEVILRCVPISNHLYFYWYRQILGQKVEFLVSFYNNEISEKSEIFDDQFSVERPDGSNFTLKIRSTKLEDSAMYFCASKERTGGFYEQYFGPGTRLTVT.

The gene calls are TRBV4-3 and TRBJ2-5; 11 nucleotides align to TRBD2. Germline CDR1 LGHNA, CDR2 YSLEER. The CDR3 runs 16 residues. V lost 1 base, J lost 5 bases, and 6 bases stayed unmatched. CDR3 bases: TGCGCCAGCAGCCAAGTACTAGCGGGAGCGGGGGAGACCCAGTACTTC. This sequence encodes CASSQVLAGAGETQYF.

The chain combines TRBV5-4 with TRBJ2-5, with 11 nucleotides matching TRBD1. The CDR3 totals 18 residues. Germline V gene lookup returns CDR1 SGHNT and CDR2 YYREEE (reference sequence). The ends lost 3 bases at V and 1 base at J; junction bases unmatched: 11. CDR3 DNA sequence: TGTGCCAGCAGCTCAAGGGGACAGGGGGATCTAGCCCAAGAGACCCAGTACTTC. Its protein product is CASSSRGQGDLAQETQYF.

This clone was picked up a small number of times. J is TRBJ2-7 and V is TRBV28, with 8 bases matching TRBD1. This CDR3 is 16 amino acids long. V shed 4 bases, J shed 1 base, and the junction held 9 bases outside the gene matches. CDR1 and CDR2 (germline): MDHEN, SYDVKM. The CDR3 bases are TGTGCCAGCAGTTCTCCCCGCAGGGGGCAATCCTACGAGCAGTACTTC. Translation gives CASSSPRRGQSYEQYF. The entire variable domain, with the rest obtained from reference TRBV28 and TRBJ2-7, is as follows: DVKVTQSSRYLVKRTGEKVFLECVQDMDHENMFWYRQDPGLGLRLIYFSYDVKMKEKGDIPEGYSVSREKKERFSLILESASTNQTSMYLCASSSPRRGQSYEQYFGPGTRLTVT.

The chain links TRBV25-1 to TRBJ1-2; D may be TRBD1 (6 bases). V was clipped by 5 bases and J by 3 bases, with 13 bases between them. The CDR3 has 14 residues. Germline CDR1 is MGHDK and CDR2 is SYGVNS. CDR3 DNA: TGTGCCAGCAGTTCTTGGGGGCTGCACTATGGCTACACCTTC. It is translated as CASSSWGLHYGYTF.

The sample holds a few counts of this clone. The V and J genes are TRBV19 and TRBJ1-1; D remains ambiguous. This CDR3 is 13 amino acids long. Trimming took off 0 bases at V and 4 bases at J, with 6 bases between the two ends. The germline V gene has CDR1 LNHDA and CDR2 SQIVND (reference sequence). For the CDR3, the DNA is TGTGCCAGTAGTATAGATCGAGCCACTGAAGCTTTCTTT. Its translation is CASSIDRATEAFF.

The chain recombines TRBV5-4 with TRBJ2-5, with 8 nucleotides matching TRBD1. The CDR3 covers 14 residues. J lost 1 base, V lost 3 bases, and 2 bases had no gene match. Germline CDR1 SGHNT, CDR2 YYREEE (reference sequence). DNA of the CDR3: TGTGCCAGCAGCTCGGACAGGGTCCAAGAGACCCAGTACTTC. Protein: CASSSDRVQETQYF.

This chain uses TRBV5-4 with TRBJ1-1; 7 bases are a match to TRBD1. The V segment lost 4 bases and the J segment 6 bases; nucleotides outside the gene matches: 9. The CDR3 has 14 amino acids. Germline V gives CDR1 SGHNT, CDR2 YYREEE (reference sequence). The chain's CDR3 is CASSLNTGAPEAFF. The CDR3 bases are TGTGCCAGCAGCCTCAATACAGGGGCCCCTGAAGCTTTCTTT.

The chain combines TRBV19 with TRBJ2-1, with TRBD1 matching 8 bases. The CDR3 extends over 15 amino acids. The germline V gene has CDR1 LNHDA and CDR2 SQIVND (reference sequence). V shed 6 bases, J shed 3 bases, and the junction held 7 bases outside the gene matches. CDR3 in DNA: TGTGCCAGTAGCGGTGCTGGGACAGGCTACAATGAGCAGTTCTTC. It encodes CASSGAGTGYNEQFF.

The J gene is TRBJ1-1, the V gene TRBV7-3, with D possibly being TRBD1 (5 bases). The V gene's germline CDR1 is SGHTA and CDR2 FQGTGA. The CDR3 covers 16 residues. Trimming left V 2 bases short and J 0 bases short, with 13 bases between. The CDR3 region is CASSLAGIGVNTEAFF. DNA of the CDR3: TGTGCCAGCAGCTTAGCAGGGATAGGGGTGAACACTGAAGCTTTCTTT.

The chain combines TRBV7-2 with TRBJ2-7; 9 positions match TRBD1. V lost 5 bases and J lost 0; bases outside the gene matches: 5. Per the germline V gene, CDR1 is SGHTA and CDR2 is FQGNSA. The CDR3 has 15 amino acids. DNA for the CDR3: TGTGCCAGCAGCCCGGGACAGGGCTACTCCTACGAGCAGTACTTC. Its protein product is CASSPGQGYSYEQYF.

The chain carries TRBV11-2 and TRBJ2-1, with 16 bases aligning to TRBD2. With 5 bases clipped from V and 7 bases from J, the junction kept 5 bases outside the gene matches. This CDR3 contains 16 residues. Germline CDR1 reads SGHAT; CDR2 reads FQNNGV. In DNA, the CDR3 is TGTGCCAGCAGCAACTTGGGACTAGCGGGAGGGAATGAGCAGTTCTTC. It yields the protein CASSNLGLAGGNEQFF.